This TCR beta chain comes out of a study of CD8+CD57+ T cells in acquired aplastic anemia. Study-wide context: Recorded DNA amounts for sorted CD4+ and CD8+ cells had an average of 3.2 ug. Study-level results: About 30 CD8+ CDR3 sequences occurred in both the patients and the controls.

Profiling of TCR beta VDJ combinations and CDR3 sequences used genomic DNA as template. TCRdb used MiXCR to reprocess the reads, holding one entry per CDR3 protein. The data contain hundreds of thousands of distinct CDR3 sequences, around 49% of them singletons. Comments on this clonotype: Its antigen is not identified.

This CDR3 spans 12 amino acids. V shed 3 bases and J shed 8 bases, with 10 bases lying between them. Germline V lookup: CDR1 MGHDK, CDR2 SYGVNS. Patients selected for sequencing had displayed CD8+CD57+ cell expansion by flow cytometry. The specimen sequenced was sorted CD4+, CD8+, or CD8+CD57+ T cells (not recorded which) from PBMCs. The origin of this receptor is a human donor with aplastic anemia. The rearrangement uses TRBV25-1 and TRBJ1-2; D is possibly TRBD1 (5 bases). This CDR3 is CASSDRVGGYTF. The CDR3 region has the DNA TGTGCCAGCAGTGACAGGGTGGGAGGCTACACCTTC.